This TCR beta chain was observed in a study of shared clonotypes between healthy human individuals. Study-wide results and limits: Naive subsets, compared against memory subsets, generally had larger estimated richness values. Only blood was sampled, and tissue TCR repertoires likely differ from blood ones.

The CDR3 contains 15 residues. Germline CDR1 and CDR2: LGHNA and YNFKEQ. J lost 2 bases, V lost 3 bases, and 6 bases had no gene match. In this sample, this clone turned up many times. Its antigen is unidentified. The same CDR3 also results from other DNA sequences found in this sample. Splitting of CD4+ cells produced CD45RA+ naive and CD45RA-negative memory subsets. Clones were read by immunoSEQ multiplex PCR, and TCRdb kept only the in-frame ones, dropping some. The table has hundreds of thousands of clones, more than 70% seen once; the top ten hold 1.5% to 2%. The rearrangement uses TRBV4-2 and TRBJ1-1, with 7 bases identical to TRBD1. This receptor was obtained from a woman aged 25 to 39 in good health. The sequencing sample was made of memory CD4+ T cells sorted from blood. As for subset: CD45RA-negative fraction. The CDR3: CASSQPGQRNTEAFF. CDR3 in DNA: TGTGCCAGCAGCCAGCCGGGACAGAGAAACACTGAAGCTTTCTTT.